This paragraph covers one T cell receptor beta chain sequence. The antigen remains undetermined. Germline V gives CDR1 LGHNA, CDR2 YSLEER. V lost 0 bases and J 0 bases, leaving 19 bases between the germline ends. This CDR3 is built from 19 residues. This entry comes from a study of cytomegalovirus exposure and HLA in healthy donors. Study-wide findings and caveats: Confirmation was obtained in vitro that a few CMV-associated chains are specific for CMV antigens. Many donors shared some public TCRs, even though most TCR sequences were rare. In a later analysis, donors in an Asian-associated ancestry cluster reportedly had fewer N-insertions in productive TCRs than the cohort mean. A missense DCLRE1C variant was associated with V- and J-gene trimming of TCR beta chains in a later analysis, and an independent cohort replicated the association.

The PCR contained 60 Vbeta and 13 Jbeta primers. Sequencing used immunoSEQ multiplex PCR; TCRdb keeps in-frame clones, though not all of them. The data hold about 160,000 clones, with roughly 77% observed a single time. The sequenced sample consisted of PBMCs. This clonotype was sampled from a woman between 45 and 65 years old in good health and CMV-seropositive. V and J are TRBV4-3 and TRBJ2-3; D is unresolved. In nucleotides, the CDR3 is TGCGCCAGCAGCCAAGATCTAACGTTCAGCGCCTCTAGCACAGATACGCAGTATTTT. This sequence encodes CASSQDLTFSASSTDTQYF.